These 24 T cell receptor beta chains were sequenced from one sample in a study of T cell clonality in common variable immunodeficiency. Study-level results: Fewer deletions and N-nucleotide insertions were reportedly seen in common variable immunodeficiency TCR beta sequences.

Their antigens remain unidentified. Produced via immunoSEQ multiplex PCR; TCRdb's table is partial and in-frame only. There are fewer than 35,000 clones in the sample, none observed a single time. Material for sequencing was peripheral blood mononuclear cells. The receptor source for this set is a human donor with common variable immunodeficiency.

On this clone itself: The read terminates 3 residues ahead of where the CDR3 ends, so the germline J gene completes it. The chain employs TRBV19 and TRBJ1-5; no reliable D call. Trimming removed 6 bases from V and 0 bases from J, with 15 bases in between. The CDR3 contains 16 residues. CDR1 is LNHDA and CDR2 is SQIVND in the germline V gene (reference sequence). CDR3 region: CASSPRATYSNQPQHF. CDR3 DNA (partial): TGTGCCAGTAGCCCGAGGGCAACCTATAGCAATCAGCCC.

Worth noting for this clone: The read ends 3 residues before the CDR3 terminus; that terminus is restored from the germline J gene. The chain couples TRBV7-7 to TRBJ1-6; 8 bases agree with TRBD1. The V segment lost 7 bases and the J segment 10 bases; nucleotides outside the gene matches: 9. The germline V gene encodes CDR1 SSHAT and CDR2 FNYEAQ (reference sequence). CDR3 length: 14 residues. Incomplete CDR3 DNA: TGTGCCAGCACCAGGACAGGGACACACTCACCC. Its translation: CASTRTGTHSP. The entire CDR3 reads CASTRTGTHSPLHF.

A few counts support this clone. Read coverage stops 3 residues before the CDR3 terminus; the germline J gene supplies the remainder. V and J are TRBV6-2 or TRBV6-3 and TRBJ2-3; D possibly corresponds to TRBD2 (6 bases). The CDR3 has 14 residues. Germline V gives CDR1 MNHEY, CDR2 SVGEGT. Trimming removed 8 bases from V and 1 base from J, with 13 bases in between. The CDR3 bases that were read are TGTGCCAGCGTCCGGGGGAGACGCACAGATACG. Its translation: CASVRGRRTDT. From start to end, the CDR3 is CASVRGRRTDTQYF.

To note about this clone: The read terminates 3 residues before the CDR3 end, so the remaining end is supplied by the germline J gene. This chain uses TRBV19 with TRBJ2-1; 12 bases fit TRBD2. Losses at the gene ends were 5 bases for V and 4 bases for J; bases not matched to a gene: 6. This CDR3 has 16 residues. Germline assignment: CDR1 LNHDA and CDR2 SQIVND (reference sequence). CDR3 sequence: CASSLALAGGYNEQFF. The CDR3 DNA, read in part, is TGTGCCAGTAGTCTGGCACTAGCGGGGGGATACAATGAG.

This clone has only a few counts. Read data end 3 residues before the CDR3 end; the end is taken from the germline J gene. The J gene is TRBJ2-7, the V gene TRBV7-2; 9 bases agree with TRBD1. This CDR3 is 14 amino acids long. Unmatched junction bases numbered 9, after V lost 6 bases and J lost 6 bases. From germline, CDR1 is SGHTA and CDR2 FQGNSA. CDR3 DNA (partial): TGTGCCAGCAGTTTCACAGGGGGCACGGGCGAG. This gives the protein CASSFTGGTGE. The full-length CDR3 reads as CASSFTGGTGEQYF.

This clone turned up a few times. CDR3: CASSLRAATSSYNEQFF. The covered CDR3 bases are TGTGCCAGCAGTCTAAGAGCGGCGACCAGCTCCTACAATGAG. This chain uses TRBV2 with TRBJ2-1; D possibly corresponds to TRBD2 (5 bases). The sequenced fragment ends 3 residues before the CDR3 boundary, so the rest is inferred from the germline J gene. This CDR3 comprises 17 residues. Trimming cost V 5 bases and J 0 bases, with 17 bases left between them. CDR1 SNHLY and CDR2 FYNNEI come from the germline V gene.

This clone was recorded at least ten times. With the read ending 3 residues before the CDR3 end, the germline J gene is used to fill in that end. The chain has TRBV18 and TRBJ2-5; D call uncertain. The V end was cut by 3 bases, the J end by 5 bases, with 10 bases between. CDR3 size: 13 residues. Germline values: CDR1 KGHSH, CDR2 LQKENI. The covered CDR3 bases are TGTGCCAGCTCACCCCGGGTGAGGGAGACC. It is translated as CASSPRVRET. The CDR3 as a whole reads CASSPRVRETQYF.

As to this clone: The CDR3 is cut off 3 residues early in the read; its end comes from the germline J gene. V is TRBV19 and J is TRBJ2-2; 9 nucleotides align to TRBD1. The V gene end was trimmed by 6 bases and the J gene end by 1 base; junction bases not matched to a gene: 6. The CDR3 is 16 residues long. Germline V gene sequence: CDR1 LNHDA, CDR2 SQIVND (reference sequence). Incomplete CDR3 DNA: TGTGCCAGTAGCCGAGACAGGGGGGGGAACACCGGGGAG. It is translated as CASSRDRGGNTGE. From start to end, the CDR3 is CASSRDRGGNTGELFF.

This clone was counted at least ten times. The sequenced fragment ends 3 residues before the CDR3 boundary, so the rest is inferred from the germline J gene. The V gene is TRBV7-3, the J gene TRBJ2-3; TRBD2 aligns across 7 bases. Germline V gene lookup returns CDR1 SGHTA and CDR2 FQGTGA. The V gene end was trimmed by 0 bases and the J gene end by 3 bases; junction bases not matched to a gene: 3. The CDR3 is made up of 15 amino acids. Incomplete CDR3 DNA: TGTGCCAGCAGCTTAACGGGGAGGGGAACAGATACG. This encodes CASSLTGRGTDT. The CDR3 reads in full as CASSLTGRGTDTQYF.

This clone was picked up many times. The CDR3 extends 3 residues past the end of the read, so its final part is completed from the germline J gene. The J gene is TRBJ2-5, the V gene TRBV20-1; 7 bases agree with TRBD1. The CDR3 totals 12 residues. The ends lost 6 bases at V and 5 bases at J; junction bases unmatched: 6. Germline CDR1 reads DFQATT; CDR2 reads SNEGSKA (reference sequence). CDR3 sequence: CSAQQGRETQYF. The sequenced part of the CDR3 DNA is TGCAGTGCCCAACAGGGGCGGGAGACC.

This clone occurred many times. The read is 3 residues too short to cover the CDR3 end, so that end is filled in from the germline J gene. The V gene is TRBV7-3, the J gene TRBJ2-5; TRBD2 matches 7 bases. Germline V gene data show CDR1 as SGHTA and CDR2 as FQGTGA. The CDR3 extends over 15 amino acids. The trim removed 5 bases at V and 2 bases at J, leaving 8 bases unmatched. CDR3 region: CASSPNGLVQETQYF. Partial CDR3 DNA: TGTGCCAGCAGCCCCAACGGACTAGTACAAGAGACC.

This clone was observed a handful of times. The missing CDR3 end, 3 residues past where the read stops, is filled in from the germline J gene. The chain has TRBV14 and TRBJ2-7, with D tentatively TRBD2 (5 bases). The V gene's germline CDR1 is SGHDN and CDR2 FVKESK. Trimming took off 3 bases at V and 0 bases at J, with 15 bases between the two ends. The CDR3 has 16 residues. CDR3 protein: CASSHLRAGRSYEQYF. CDR3 DNA, as far as it was read: TGTGCCAGCAGCCATCTTCGGGCGGGCCGCTCCTACGAG.

This clone was detected only a few times. The observed sequence ends 3 residues before the CDR3 terminus, with the missing tail filled in from the germline J gene. V gene TRBV19 combines with J gene TRBJ1-6; 7 nucleotides align to TRBD1. This CDR3 is 14 amino acids long. With V trimmed by 3 bases and J by 6 bases, 2 bases remained unmatched. Germline V gene lookup returns CDR1 LNHDA and CDR2 SQIVND (reference sequence). CDR3 DNA, as far as it was read: TGTGCCAGTAGTATTACAGGGGTTAATTCACCC. Amino acid sequence: CASSITGVNSP. The complete CDR3 sequence is CASSITGVNSPLHF.

As for this clone: The read gets to within 3 residues of the CDR3 end, and the germline J gene fills in the rest. This sequence joins TRBV18 and TRBJ2-5; 8 bases agree with TRBD2. Germline assignment: CDR1 KGHSH and CDR2 LQKENI. V shed 3 bases, J shed 5 bases, and the junction held 8 bases outside the gene matches. The CDR3 contains 15 residues. The CDR3: CASSPSGGAAETQYF. The DNA read from the CDR3 is TGTGCCAGCTCACCTTCGGGAGGGGCCGCCGAGACC.

This clone was counted many times. CDR3 sequence reads: CASSLKLGGSTAFF. Incomplete CDR3 DNA: TGCGCCAGCAGCTTGAAGCTGGGGGGTTCAACA. This chain joins TRBV5-1 and TRBJ1-1; D might be TRBD1 (5 bases). The observed sequence ends 3 residues before the CDR3 terminus, with the missing tail filled in from the germline J gene. The V gene's germline CDR1 is SGHRS and CDR2 YFSETQ. This CDR3 spans 14 amino acids.

This clone was seen a handful of times. Read coverage stops 3 residues before the CDR3 terminus; the germline J gene supplies the remainder. V and J are TRBV6-1 and TRBJ2-7; 10 positions agree with TRBD2. CDR1 and CDR2 (germline): MNHNS, SASEGT. This CDR3 has 15 residues. The trim removed 5 bases at V and 2 bases at J, leaving 6 bases unmatched. The sequenced part of the CDR3 DNA is TGTGCCAGCAGTCAAGTAAGCGGGGGGGCCTACGAG. It codes for CASSQVSGGAYE. The full CDR3 is CASSQVSGGAYEQYF.

The CDR3 DNA, read in part, is TGTGCCAGTGCCTTCAGGCCAGGGGATCAATATGGC. This sequence encodes CASAFRPGDQYG. From start to end, the CDR3 is CASAFRPGDQYGYTF. The chain couples TRBV19 to TRBJ1-2; weak D call: TRBD1 (6 bases). The CDR3 end falls 3 residues outside the read, so it is completed with the germline J gene. CDR3 size: 15 residues. Germline V gives CDR1 LNHDA, CDR2 SQIVND (reference sequence). With 8 bases removed from V and 5 bases from J, the gap between germline ends came to 21 bases.

This clone was observed a handful of times. The missing CDR3 end, 3 residues past where the read stops, is filled in from the germline J gene. V usage is TRBV29-1 and J usage is TRBJ2-1; perhaps TRBD1 as D (6 bases). Trimming pared 0 bases from V and 8 bases from J, leaving 8 bases between. Looked up from germline, CDR1 is SQVTM and CDR2 is ANQGSEA. This CDR3 is 12 amino acids long. The chain's CDR3 is CSVEDQGYEQFF. The sequenced part of the CDR3 DNA is TGCAGCGTTGAAGACCAGGGGTATGAG.

This clone is deemed medium-sized. The read comes to an end 3 residues before the CDR3 does, leaving the germline J gene to fill in the end. The rearrangement uses TRBV30 and TRBJ2-7, with 7 bases identical to TRBD1. This CDR3 comprises 16 residues. The germline V gene encodes CDR1 GTSNPN and CDR2 SVGIG (reference sequence). V dropped 2 bases and J dropped 3; count of bases not matched to a gene: 13. The CDR3 reads CAWSPARTGRDYEQYF. The part of the CDR3 DNA that was read is TGTGCCTGGAGTCCAGCCCGGACAGGTAGGGACTACGAG.

Points on this clone: The CDR3 extends 3 residues past the end of the read, so its final part is completed from the germline J gene. The chain has TRBV20-1 and TRBJ2-7; maybe TRBD2 (6 bases). CDR3 size: 14 residues. V was clipped by 6 bases and J by 6 bases, with 21 bases between them. Germline-derived CDR1 and CDR2 are DFQATT and SNEGSKA (reference sequence). CDR3 DNA (partial): TGCAGTGCCGCCGTGTTGGCCCTCGGGGGCGAG. Its translation is CSAAVLALGGE. The CDR3 as a whole reads CSAAVLALGGEQYF.

A note on this clone: An end of the junction differs from the germline gene, which may be a read error. The missing CDR3 end, 3 residues past where the read stops, is filled in from the germline J gene. The chain has TRBV7-9 and TRBJ1-2; 7 bases map to TRBD1. The CDR3 contains 13 residues. Germline V gives CDR1 SEHNR, CDR2 FQNEAQ (reference sequence). The CDR3 spells CSSITGTAYGYTF. Incomplete CDR3 DNA: TGTTCCAGCATCACCGGGACAGCCTATGGC.

This clone was recorded at least ten times. The sequenced fragment ends 3 residues before the CDR3 boundary, so the rest is inferred from the germline J gene. The J gene is TRBJ2-5, the V gene TRBV5-1; 12 bases line up with TRBD2. The germline V gene encodes CDR1 SGHRS and CDR2 YFSETQ. The CDR3 is 15 residues long. With 4 bases clipped from V and 7 bases from J, the junction kept 8 bases outside the gene matches. Here the CDR3 reads CASSTDPGLAGTQYF. CDR3 DNA, as far as it was read: TGCGCCAGCAGCACGGATCCGGGACTAGCGGGGACC.

With regard to this clone: The read halts 3 residues ahead of the CDR3 end, with the missing end drawn from the germline J gene. V is TRBV19 and J is TRBJ2-5; TRBD2 might be the D (5 bases). Per germline, CDR1 LNHDA and CDR2 SQIVND (reference sequence). Trimming removed 4 bases at V and 5 bases at J, with 14 bases between. The CDR3 consists of 14 residues. CDR3 sequence reads: CASSTLTTGETQYF. Partial CDR3 DNA: TGTGCCAGTAGTACCCTCACTACGGGGGAGACC.

This clone was seen only a few times. The read halts 3 residues ahead of the CDR3 end, with the missing end drawn from the germline J gene. The gene calls are TRBV30 and TRBJ2-7; 10 bases align to TRBD1. CDR3 length: 15 amino acids. CDR1 and CDR2 (germline): GTSNPN, SVGIG (reference sequence). With V trimmed by 0 bases and J by 1 base, 3 bases remained unmatched. The CDR3 is CAWSVGQGGSYEQYF. The part of the CDR3 DNA that was read is TGTGCCTGGAGTGTTGGACAGGGGGGATCCTACGAG.